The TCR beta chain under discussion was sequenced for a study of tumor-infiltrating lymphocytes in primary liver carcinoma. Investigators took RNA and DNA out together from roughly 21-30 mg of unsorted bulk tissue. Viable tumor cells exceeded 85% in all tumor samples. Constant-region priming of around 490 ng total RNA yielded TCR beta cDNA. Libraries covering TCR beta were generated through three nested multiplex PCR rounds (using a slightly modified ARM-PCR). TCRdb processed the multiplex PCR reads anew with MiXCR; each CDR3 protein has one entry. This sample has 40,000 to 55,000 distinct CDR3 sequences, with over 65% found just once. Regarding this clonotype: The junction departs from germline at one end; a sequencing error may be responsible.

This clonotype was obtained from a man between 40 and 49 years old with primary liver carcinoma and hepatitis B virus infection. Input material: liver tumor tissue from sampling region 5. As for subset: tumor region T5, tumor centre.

The CDR3 DNA is TGTGACATCAGTGAGTCAGGAGGCGGTAACACCGGGGAGCTGTTTTTT. Translation gives CDISESGGGNTGELFF. The V and J genes are TRBV10-3 and TRBJ2-2; D possibly corresponds to TRBD2 (5 bases). The CDR3 is made up of 16 amino acids. The germline V gene encodes CDR1 ENHRY and CDR2 SYGVKD.